This T cell receptor (beta chain) was observed in a study of OX40 agonist ivuxolimab in advanced cancers. Clones were sequenced by immunoSEQ multiplex PCR, and TCRdb holds only the in-frame ones, with some missing. The data contain about 58,000 clones, 88% of them singletons. Trimming left V 6 bases short and J 11 bases short, with 25 bases between. CDR1 and CDR2 from the germline V gene are MNHEY and SMNVEV (reference sequence). This CDR3 contains 15 residues. This sample comprised CD4+ or CD8+ T cells sorted from blood, obtained in a trial of the OX40 agonist ivuxolimab. The chain combines TRBV27 with TRBJ1-1; weak D call: TRBD1 (5 bases). The sequence was obtained from an adult with an advanced solid tumor such as melanoma, head and neck, liver or kidney cancer. CDR3 amino acids: CASRWAADRGFVAFF. CDR3 in DNA: TGTGCCAGCAGGTGGGCGGCGGATAGGGGTTTTGTGGCTTTCTTT.